This record looks at one T cell receptor beta chain sequence and its context. The antigen remains undetermined. UMIs accompanied the 5'RACE template switching by which TCR beta cDNA was made. Reprocessing the 5' RACE reads, TCRdb reports a single entry for every CDR3 protein and omits DNA. The data include 400,000 to 500,000 distinct CDR3 sequences; the top ten clones carry more than 7%. Germline CDR1 is MDHEN and CDR2 is SYDVKM. The CDR3 has 15 residues. The data are from a study of T cells expressing NK-cell markers. Across the study: According to the study, TCR beta repertoires originated from sorted CD3+CD56+NKG2C+, CD3+CD56+NKG2C- and CD3+CD56-NKG2C+ T cells. HCMV serostatus: seven of eight sequenced donors positive, one negative.

Study-level points and caveats: Of the CD8+ T cells in about 6 donors, roughly 1.0-7.5% belonged to dominant NKG2C+ clonotypes.

This TCR derives from a woman between 18 and 70 years old in good health. Material for sequencing was blood T cells: a sorted CD56 or NKG2C T cell subset, CD4+ or CD8+ T cells, or bulk PBMC T cells (not recorded which). The rearrangement uses TRBV28 and TRBJ1-6; TCRdb proposes TRBD1, but this gene call is untestable without DNA. The CDR3 sequence is CASRPQGAYNSPLHF.